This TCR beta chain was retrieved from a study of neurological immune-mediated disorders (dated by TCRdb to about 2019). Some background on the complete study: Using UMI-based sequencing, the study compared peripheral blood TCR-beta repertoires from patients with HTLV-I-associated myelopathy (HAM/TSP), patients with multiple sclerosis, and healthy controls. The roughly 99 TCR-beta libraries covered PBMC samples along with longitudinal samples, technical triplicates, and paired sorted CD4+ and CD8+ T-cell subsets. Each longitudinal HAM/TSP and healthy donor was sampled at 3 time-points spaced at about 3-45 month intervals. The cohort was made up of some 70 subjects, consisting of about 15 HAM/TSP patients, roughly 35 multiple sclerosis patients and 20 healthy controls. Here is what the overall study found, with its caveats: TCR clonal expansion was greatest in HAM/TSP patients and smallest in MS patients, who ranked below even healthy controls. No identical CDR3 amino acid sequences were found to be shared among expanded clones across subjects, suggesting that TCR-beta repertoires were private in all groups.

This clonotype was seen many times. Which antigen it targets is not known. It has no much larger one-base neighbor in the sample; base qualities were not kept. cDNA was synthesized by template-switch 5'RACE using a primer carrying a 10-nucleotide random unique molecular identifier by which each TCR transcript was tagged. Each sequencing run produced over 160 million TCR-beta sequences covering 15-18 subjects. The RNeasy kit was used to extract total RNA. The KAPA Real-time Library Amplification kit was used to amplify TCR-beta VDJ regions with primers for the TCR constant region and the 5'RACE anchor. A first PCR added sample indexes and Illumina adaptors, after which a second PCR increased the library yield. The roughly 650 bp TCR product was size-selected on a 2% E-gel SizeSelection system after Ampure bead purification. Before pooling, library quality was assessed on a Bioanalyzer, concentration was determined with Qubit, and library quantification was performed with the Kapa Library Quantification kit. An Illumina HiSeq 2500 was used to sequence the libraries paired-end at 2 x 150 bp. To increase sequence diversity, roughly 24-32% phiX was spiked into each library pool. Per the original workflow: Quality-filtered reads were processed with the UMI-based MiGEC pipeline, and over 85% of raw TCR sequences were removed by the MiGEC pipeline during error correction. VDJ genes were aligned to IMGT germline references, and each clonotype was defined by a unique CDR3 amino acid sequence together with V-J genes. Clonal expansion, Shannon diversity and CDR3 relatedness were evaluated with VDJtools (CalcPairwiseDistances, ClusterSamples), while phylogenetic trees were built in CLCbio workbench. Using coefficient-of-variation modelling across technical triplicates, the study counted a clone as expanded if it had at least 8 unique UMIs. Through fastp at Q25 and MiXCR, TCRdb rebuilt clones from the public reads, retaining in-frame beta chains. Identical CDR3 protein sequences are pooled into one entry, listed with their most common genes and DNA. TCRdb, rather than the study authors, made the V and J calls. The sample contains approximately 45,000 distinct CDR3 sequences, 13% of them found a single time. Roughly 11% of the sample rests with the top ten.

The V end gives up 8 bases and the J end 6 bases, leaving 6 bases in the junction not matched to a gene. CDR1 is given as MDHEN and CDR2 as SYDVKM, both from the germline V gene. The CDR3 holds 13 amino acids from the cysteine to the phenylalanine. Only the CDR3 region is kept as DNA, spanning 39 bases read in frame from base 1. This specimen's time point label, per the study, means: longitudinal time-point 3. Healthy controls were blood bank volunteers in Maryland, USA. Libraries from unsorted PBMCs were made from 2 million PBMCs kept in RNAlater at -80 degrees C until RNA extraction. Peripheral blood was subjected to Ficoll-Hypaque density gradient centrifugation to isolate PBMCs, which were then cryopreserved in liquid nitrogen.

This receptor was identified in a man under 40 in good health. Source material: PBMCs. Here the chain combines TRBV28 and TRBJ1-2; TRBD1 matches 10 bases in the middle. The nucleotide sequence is TGTGCCAGCGTGACAGGGGGCCGGAATGGCTACACCTTC. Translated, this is CASVTGGRNGYTF.